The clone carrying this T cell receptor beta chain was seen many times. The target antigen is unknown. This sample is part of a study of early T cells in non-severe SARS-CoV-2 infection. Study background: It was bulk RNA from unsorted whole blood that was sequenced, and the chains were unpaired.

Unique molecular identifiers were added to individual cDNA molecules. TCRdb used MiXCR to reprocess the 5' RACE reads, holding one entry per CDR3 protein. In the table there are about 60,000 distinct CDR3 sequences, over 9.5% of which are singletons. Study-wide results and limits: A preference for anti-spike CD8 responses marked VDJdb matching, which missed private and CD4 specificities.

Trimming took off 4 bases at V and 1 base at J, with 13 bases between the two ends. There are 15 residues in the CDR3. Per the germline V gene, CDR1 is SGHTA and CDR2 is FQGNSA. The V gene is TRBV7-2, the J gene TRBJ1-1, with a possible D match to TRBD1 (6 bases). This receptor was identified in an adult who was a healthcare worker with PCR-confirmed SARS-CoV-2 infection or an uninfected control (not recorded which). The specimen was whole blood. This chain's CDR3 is CASSSSRGRNTEAFF. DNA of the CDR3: TGTGCCAGCAGCTCCTCCAGGGGCAGGAACACTGAAGCTTTCTTT.